This entry lists 5 T cell receptor beta chains sequenced from one sample in a study of blood T cells in healthy people across ages. Then a second PCR, running roughly 7 to 11 cycles, was carried out with a sample-barcoded 5' primer and a J-beta primer mix. TCRdb used MiXCR to reprocess the 5' RACE reads, holding one entry per CDR3 protein. The table lists 650,000 to 800,000 distinct CDR3 sequences, about 51% of them singletons. The specimen sequenced was blood. The receptors originated from a woman over 75 in good health.

The chain combines TRBV20-1 with TRBJ1-5, with D possibly matching TRBD1 (5 bases). Trimming removed 6 bases at V and 6 bases at J, with 12 bases between. This CDR3 contains 12 residues. CDR1 and CDR2 (germline): DFQATT, SNEGSKA (reference sequence). The CDR3: CSARGLGQPQHF. The CDR3 DNA is TGCAGTGCAAGGGGCTTGGGTCAGCCCCAGCATTTT.

The chain has TRBV4-3 and TRBJ1-2; maybe TRBD1 (6 bases). The CDR3 has 14 amino acids. CDR1 is LGHNA, CDR2 YSLEER, per germline. The ends were cut back, 0 bases at V and 4 bases at J, with 9 bases in the middle. For the CDR3, the DNA is TGCGCCAGCAGCCAAGAACAGGGTTCCTATGGCTACACCTTC. This translates into CASSQEQGSYGYTF.

Notes on this clonotype: Germline is not matched at one junction end, which may reflect a read error. The chain combines TRBV6-6 with TRBJ2-6; a weak D match, TRBD1 (5 bases). This CDR3 region has 16 residues. The germline V gene has CDR1 MNHNY and CDR2 SVGAGI (reference sequence). The CDR3 sequence is CASSYPYYPGANILTF. DNA of the CDR3: TGTGCCAGCAGTTACCCATATTACCCTGGGGCCAACATCCTGACTTTC.

The CDR3 here is CAWSVSGHEQFF. CDR3 coding DNA: TGTGCCTGGAGTGTCTCCGGGCATGAGCAGTTCTTC. The genes are TRBV30 and TRBJ2-1, with D unclear. V was cut by 0 bases and J by 8 bases, with 8 bases left in between. This CDR3 region has 12 residues. Germline V CDR1 and CDR2: GTSNPN, SVGIG (reference sequence).

The chain employs TRBV10-3 and TRBJ2-3; TRBD2 matches at 10 bases. The CDR3 length is 17 residues. CDR1 is ENHRY, CDR2 SYGVKD, per germline. Trimming cost V 0 bases and J 6 bases; bases outside gene matches: 9. The CDR3 sequence is CAISESATSGIYDTQYF. As DNA, the CDR3 is TGTGCCATCAGTGAGTCGGCAACTAGCGGGATATATGATACGCAGTATTTT.